Listed here are 2 T cell receptor beta chains from one sample, sequenced in a study of T cell responses to AZD1222 COVID-19 vaccine. The table came from immunoSEQ multiplex PCR; TCRdb's copy has only in-frame clones and leaves some out. In the table there are fewer than 120,000 clones, roughly 85% of which are singletons. The sample here was peripheral blood, taken on day 0 of AZD1222 vaccination. All receptors derive from an adult in good health.

This clone has a single count. This rearrangement joins TRBV15 to TRBJ1-3, with 7 bases that match TRBD1. V shed 0 bases and J 0 bases; nucleotides not matched to a gene: 2. Germline lookup yields CDR1 LNHNV and CDR2 YYDKDF (reference sequence). The CDR3 loop spans 16 amino acids. DNA for the CDR3: TGTGCCACCAGCAGAGATCGGGACAGCTCTGGAAACACCATATATTTT. Protein sequence: CATSRDRDSSGNTIYF.

The genes are TRBV10-3 and TRBJ1-5; the match to TRBD1 covers 9 bases. Per the germline V gene, CDR1 is ENHRY and CDR2 is SYGVKD. There are 15 residues in the CDR3. V was pared by 3 bases and J by 6 bases, with 6 bases of the junction left unmatched. CDR3 sequence reads: CAISDLGTGSQPQHF. CDR3 coding DNA: TGTGCCATCAGTGATCTCGGGACAGGGAGTCAGCCCCAGCATTTT.